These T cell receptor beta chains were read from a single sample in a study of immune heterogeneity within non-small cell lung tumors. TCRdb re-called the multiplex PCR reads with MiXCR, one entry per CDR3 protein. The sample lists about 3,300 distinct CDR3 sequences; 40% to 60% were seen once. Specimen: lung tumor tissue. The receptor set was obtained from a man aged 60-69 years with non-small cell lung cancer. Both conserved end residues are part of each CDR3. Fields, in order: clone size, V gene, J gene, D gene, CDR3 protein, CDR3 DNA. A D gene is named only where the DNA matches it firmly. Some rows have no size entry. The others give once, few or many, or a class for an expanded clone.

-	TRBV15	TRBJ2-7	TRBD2	CATSRLAGKGEQYF	TGTGCCACCAGCAGACTAGCGGGAAAGGGCGAGCAGTACTTC
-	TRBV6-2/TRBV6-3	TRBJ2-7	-	CASSGWTQYEQYF	TGTGCCAGCAGTGGGTGGACTCAATACGAGCAGTACTTC
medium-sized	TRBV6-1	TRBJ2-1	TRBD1	CASSPGTGSYNEQFF	TGTGCCAGCAGTCCAGGGACAGGGTCCTACAATGAGCAGTTCTTC
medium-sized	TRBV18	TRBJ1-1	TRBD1	CASSPTGGEAEAFF	TGTGCCAGCTCTCCCACAGGGGGCGAGGCTGAAGCTTTCTTT
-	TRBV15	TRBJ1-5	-	CATSRDQGQGVGQPQHF	TGTGCCACCAGCAGAGATCAGGGACAAGGGGTAGGGCAGCCCCAGCATTTT
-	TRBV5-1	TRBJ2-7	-	CASSVNGYTYEQYF	TGCGCCAGCAGCGTCAACGGGTACACCTACGAGCAGTACTTC
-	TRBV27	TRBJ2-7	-	CASSSATSYEQYF	TGTGCCAGCAGTTCTGCAACCTCCTACGAGCAGTACTTC
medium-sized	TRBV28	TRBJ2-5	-	CASSTFWRARGLRETQYF	TGTGCCAGCAGTACTTTCTGGAGGGCCAGGGGGTTGAGAGAGACCCAGTACTTC
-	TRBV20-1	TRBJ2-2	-	CSASFLYNTGELFF	TGCAGTGCTAGTTTCCTCTATAACACCGGGGAGCTGTTTTTT
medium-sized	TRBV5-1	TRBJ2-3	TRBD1	CASRKQGATTDTQYF	TGCGCCAGCAGGAAACAGGGGGCGACCACAGATACGCAGTATTTT
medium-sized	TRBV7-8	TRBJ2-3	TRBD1	CASSTSGQGITDTQYF	TGTGCCAGCAGCACAAGTGGACAGGGAATCACAGATACGCAGTATTTT
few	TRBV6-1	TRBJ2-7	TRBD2	CASTRLASGRSYEQYF	TGTGCCAGCACCAGACTCGCTAGCGGGCGTTCCTACGAGCAGTACTTC
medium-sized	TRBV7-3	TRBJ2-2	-	CASSLTFDPTGELFF	TGTGCCAGCAGCTTAACTTTTGATCCCACCGGGGAGCTGTTTTTT
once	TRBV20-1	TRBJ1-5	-	CSAGRGLSNQPQHF	TGCAGTGCCGGGCGGGGGCTTAGCAATCAGCCCCAGCATTTT
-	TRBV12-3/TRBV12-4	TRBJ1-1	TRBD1	CASRTGGAGEAFF	TGTGCCAGCAGAACAGGGGGCGCGGGTGAAGCTTTCTTT
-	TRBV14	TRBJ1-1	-	CASSHYREGEAFF	TGTGCCAGCAGCCACTACAGGGAAGGTGAAGCTTTCTTT
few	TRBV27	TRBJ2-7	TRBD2	CASSTGLAGVGEQYF	TGTGCCAGCAGTACGGGACTAGCGGGAGTCGGTGAGCAGTACTTC
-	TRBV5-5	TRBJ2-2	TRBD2	CASSSTPGLAGANTGELFF	TGTGCCAGCAGCTCCACCCCGGGACTAGCGGGAGCGAACACCGGGGAGCTGTTTTTT
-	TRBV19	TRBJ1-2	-	CASSIDRNYGYTF	TGTGCCAGTAGTATTGACAGAAACTATGGCTACACCTTC
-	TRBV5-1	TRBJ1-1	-	CASSLSGVNPEAFF	TGCGCCAGCAGCTTATCCGGGGTTAACCCTGAAGCTTTCTTT
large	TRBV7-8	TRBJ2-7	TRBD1	CASSATVGTGAGEQYF	TGTGCCAGCAGCGCAACGGTGGGGACAGGGGCAGGGGAGCAGTACTTC
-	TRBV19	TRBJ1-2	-	CASSREGETYGYTF	TGTGCCAGTAGTAGAGAAGGGGAGACGTATGGCTACACCTTC
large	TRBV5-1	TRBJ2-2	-	CASRIRSGTGELFF	TGCGCCAGCAGGATTAGGAGTGGGACCGGGGAGCTGTTTTTT
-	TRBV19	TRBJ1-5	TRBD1	CASAGTGNQPQHF	TGTGCCAGCGCTGGGACAGGGAATCAGCCCCAGCATTTT
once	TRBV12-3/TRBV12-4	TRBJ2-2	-	CASSALGANTGELFF	TGTGCCAGCAGTGCCCTTGGTGCGAACACCGGGGAGCTGTTTTTT
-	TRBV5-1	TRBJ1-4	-	CASSLVSGGAGEKLFF	TGCGCCAGCAGCTTGGTATCCGGGGGCGCGGGGGAAAAACTGTTTTTT
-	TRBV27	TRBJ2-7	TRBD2	CASSMGLAGVGEQYF	TGTGCCAGCAGTATGGGACTAGCGGGAGTCGGTGAGCAGTACTTC
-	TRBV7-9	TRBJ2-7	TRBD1	CASSLVGQGAYEQYF	TGTGCCAGCAGCTTAGTAGGACAGGGGGCCTACGAGCAGTACTTC
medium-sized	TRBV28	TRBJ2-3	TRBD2	CASSPPGTSGGHTQYF	TGTGCCAGCAGTCCGCCCGGGACTAGCGGGGGGCATACGCAGTATTTT
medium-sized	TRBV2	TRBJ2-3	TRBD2	CASSEGGSGTDTQYF	TGTGCCAGCAGTGAAGGCGGGAGTGGCACAGATACGCAGTATTTT
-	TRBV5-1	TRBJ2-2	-	CASSLYSTDTGELFF	TGCGCCAGCAGCTTGTACTCCACAGACACCGGGGAGCTGTTTTTT
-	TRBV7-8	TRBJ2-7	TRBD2	CASSLGGLAGLNEQYF	TGTGCCAGCAGCTTAGGGGGACTAGCGGGATTAAACGAGCAGTACTTC
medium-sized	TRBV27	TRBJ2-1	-	CASSLGGDPSYNEQFF	TGTGCCAGCAGTTTAGGAGGGGACCCCTCCTACAATGAGCAGTTCTTC
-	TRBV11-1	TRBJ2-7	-	CASSAGGYEQYF	TGTGCCAGCAGCGCCGGAGGGTACGAGCAGTACTTC
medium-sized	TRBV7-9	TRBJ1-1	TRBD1	CASSDNSRGAEAFF	TGTGCCAGCAGCGATAATTCCAGGGGGGCTGAAGCTTTCTTT